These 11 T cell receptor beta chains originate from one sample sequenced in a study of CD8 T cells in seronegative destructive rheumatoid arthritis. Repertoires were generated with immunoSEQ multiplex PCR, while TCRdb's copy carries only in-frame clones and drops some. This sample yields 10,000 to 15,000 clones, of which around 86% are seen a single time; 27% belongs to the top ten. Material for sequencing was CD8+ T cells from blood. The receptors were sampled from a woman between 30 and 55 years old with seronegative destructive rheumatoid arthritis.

CDR3 region: CASIGRGAYNEQFF. The CDR3 region has the DNA TGTGCCAGCATCGGGCGGGGGGCGTACAATGAGCAGTTCTTC. This chain uses TRBV2 with TRBJ2-1; TRBD2 matches 8 bases. V was pared by 7 bases and J by 4 bases, with 6 bases of the junction left unmatched. The germline V gene encodes CDR1 SNHLY and CDR2 FYNNEI. The CDR3 sequence is 14 residues long.

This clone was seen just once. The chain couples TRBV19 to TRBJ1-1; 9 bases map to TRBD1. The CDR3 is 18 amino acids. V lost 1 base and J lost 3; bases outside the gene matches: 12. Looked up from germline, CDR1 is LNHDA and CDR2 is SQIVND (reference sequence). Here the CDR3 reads CASSIGGGTGYFDTEAFF. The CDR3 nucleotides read TGTGCCAGTAGTATAGGGGGCGGGACAGGGTATTTCGACACTGAAGCTTTCTTT. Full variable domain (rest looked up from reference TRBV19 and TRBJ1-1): DGGITQSPKYLFRKEGQNVTLSCEQNLNHDAMYWYRQDPGQGLRLIYYSQIVNDFQKGDIAEGYSVSREKKESFPLTVTSAQKNPTAFYLCASSIGGGTGYFDTEAFFGQGTRLTVV.

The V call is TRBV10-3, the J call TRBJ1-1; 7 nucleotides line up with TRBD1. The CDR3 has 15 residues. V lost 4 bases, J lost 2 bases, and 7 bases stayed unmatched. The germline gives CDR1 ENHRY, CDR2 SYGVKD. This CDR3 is CAISGGTVLNTEAFF. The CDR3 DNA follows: TGTGCCATCAGTGGGGGGACAGTACTCAACACTGAAGCTTTCTTT.

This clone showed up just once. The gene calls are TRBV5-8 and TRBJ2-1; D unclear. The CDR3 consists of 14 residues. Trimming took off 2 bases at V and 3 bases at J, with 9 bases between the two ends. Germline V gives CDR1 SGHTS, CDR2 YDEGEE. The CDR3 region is CASSFLEIYNEQFF. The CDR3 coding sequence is TGTGCCAGCAGCTTTCTGGAGATCTACAATGAGCAGTTCTTC.

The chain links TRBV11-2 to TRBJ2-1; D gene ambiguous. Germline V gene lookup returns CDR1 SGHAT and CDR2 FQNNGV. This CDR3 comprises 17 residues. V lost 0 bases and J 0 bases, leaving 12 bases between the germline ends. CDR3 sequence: CASSLDYSLSSYNEQFF. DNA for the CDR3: TGTGCCAGCAGCTTAGATTATTCACTGAGCTCCTACAATGAGCAGTTCTTC.

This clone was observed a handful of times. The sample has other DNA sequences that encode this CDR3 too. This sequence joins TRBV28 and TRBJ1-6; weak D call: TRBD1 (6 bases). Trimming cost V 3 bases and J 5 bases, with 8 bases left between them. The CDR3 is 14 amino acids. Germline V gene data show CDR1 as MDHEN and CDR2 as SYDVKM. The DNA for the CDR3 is TGTGCCAGCAGTTTGACAGGAGATAATTCACCCCTCCACTTT. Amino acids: CASSLTGDNSPLHF.

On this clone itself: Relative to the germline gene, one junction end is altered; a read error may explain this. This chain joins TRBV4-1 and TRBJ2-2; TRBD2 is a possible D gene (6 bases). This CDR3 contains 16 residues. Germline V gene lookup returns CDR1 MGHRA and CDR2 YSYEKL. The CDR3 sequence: CASSQEISGSVGEPFF. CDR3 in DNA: TGCGCCAGCAGCCAAGAAATTAGCGGTTCGGTCGGCGAGCCGTTTTTT.

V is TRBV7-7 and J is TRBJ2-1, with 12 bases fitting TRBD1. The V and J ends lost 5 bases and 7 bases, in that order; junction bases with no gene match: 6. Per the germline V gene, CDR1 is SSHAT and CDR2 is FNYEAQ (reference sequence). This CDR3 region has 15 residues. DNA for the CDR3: TGTGCCAGCAGCGTAGGGACAGGGGGCCGTAATGAGCAGTTCTTC. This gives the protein CASSVGTGGRNEQFF.

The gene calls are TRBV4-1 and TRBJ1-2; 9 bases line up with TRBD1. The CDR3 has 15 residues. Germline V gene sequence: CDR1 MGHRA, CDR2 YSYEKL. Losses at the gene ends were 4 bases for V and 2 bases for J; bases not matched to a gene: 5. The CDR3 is CASSPTGGANYGYTF. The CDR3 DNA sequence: TGCGCCAGCAGCCCGACAGGGGGGGCCAACTATGGCTACACCTTC.

The CDR3 nucleotides are TGCGCCAGCAGCTTTCGTAGCGGGGGTGAAAGGAGGGGTGAGCAGTTCTTC. Its protein product is CASSFRSGGERRGEQFF. The chain recombines TRBV5-1 with TRBJ2-1, with 9 bases identical to TRBD2. Germline values: CDR1 SGHRS, CDR2 YFSETQ. Germline trimming cut 2 bases from V and 9 bases from J; bases unmatched to any gene: 15. The CDR3 totals 17 residues.

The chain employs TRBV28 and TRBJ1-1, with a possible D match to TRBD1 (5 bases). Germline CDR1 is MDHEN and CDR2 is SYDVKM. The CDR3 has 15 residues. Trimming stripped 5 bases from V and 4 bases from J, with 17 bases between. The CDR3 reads CASSKQGFVPTEAFF. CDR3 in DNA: TGTGCCAGCAGTAAGCAGGGATTTGTTCCCACTGAAGCTTTCTTT.